This TCR beta chain was sequenced in a study of spatial heterogeneity in lung cancer. This CDR3 has 15 residues. The ends were cut back, 2 bases at V and 2 bases at J, with 10 bases in the middle. Germline V CDR1 and CDR2: SGHTA, FQGNSA. Specified time point: sample taken at primary tumor resection. TCRs were sequenced from unsorted whole RNA of tumor, nontumor lung or PBMC. Via MiXCR, TCRdb re-called the 5' RACE reads, giving one row per CDR3 protein. Seen here are 8,500 to 9,000 distinct CDR3 sequences, more than 4.5% observed once, and the top ten hold roughly 30%. This clonotype was seen at least ten times.

The specimen was PBMCs, collected at surgery. The receptor was isolated from a male donor with early-stage non-small cell lung cancer. The rearrangement joins TRBV7-2 to TRBJ1-5; no definite D call. The CDR3 here is CASSLSRVGNQPQHF. DNA for the CDR3: TGTGCCAGCAGCTTAAGTCGGGTCGGCAATCAGCCCCAGCATTTT.